One sample yielded the 21 T cell receptor beta chains listed below, sequenced in a study of blood T cells in healthy people across ages. The authors ran a second PCR of roughly 6 to 11 cycles using a sample-barcoded 5' primer and a J-beta primer mix. TCRdb passed the 5' RACE reads through MiXCR, listing each CDR3 protein once. The sample has about 640,000 distinct CDR3 sequences, 45% to 65% seen once; the top ten hold over 35%. What was sequenced was blood. These receptors were taken from a man aged 55 to 70 in good health.

This chain connects TRBV6-1 to TRBJ2-5, with D maybe TRBD1 (7 bases). CDR1 is MNHNS and CDR2 is SASEGT in the germline V gene. The CDR3 length is 14 residues. V was shortened by 5 bases and J by 4 bases, with 14 bases between the two germline ends. The CDR3 DNA sequence: TGTGCCAGCAGTCTCGGAGGGGGCGGAGAGACCCAGTACTTC. Translating gives CASSLGGGGETQYF.

This chain connects TRBV3-1 to TRBJ1-1, with D unresolved. V lost 3 bases and J lost 4, with 6 bases in between. CDR3 length: 12 amino acids. CDR1 is LGHDT and CDR2 is YNNKEL in the germline V gene (reference sequence). The CDR3 nucleotides read TGTGCCAGCAGCCAGTGGTCCACTGAAGCTTTCTTT. Translation gives CASSQWSTEAFF.

This clonotype was seen once. J is TRBJ2-2 and V is TRBV12-3 or TRBV12-4; TRBD2 agrees at 13 bases. CDR3 size: 16 residues. After removal of 5 bases from V and 6 bases from J, the junction contained 6 bases not matched to a gene. CDR3 nucleotide sequence: TGTGCCAGCAGTATACGGACTAGCGGGGGCCCCGGGGAGCTGTTTTTT. This gives the protein CASSIRTSGGPGELFF.

CDR3 loop: CATSPPGPEQYF. For the CDR3, the DNA is TGTGCCACCAGCCCCCCGGGCCCAGAGCAGTACTTC. The chain links TRBV15 to TRBJ2-5; D is uncertain. The CDR3 contains 12 residues. V was shortened by 5 bases and J by 11 bases, with 15 bases between the two germline ends. From germline, CDR1 is LNHNV and CDR2 YYDKDF (reference sequence).

The chain joins TRBV6-6 to TRBJ2-7; 8 bases match TRBD1. From germline, CDR1 is MNHNY and CDR2 SVGAGI (reference sequence). With V trimmed by 4 bases and J by 2 bases, 10 bases remained unmatched. The CDR3 loop spans 16 amino acids. The DNA for the CDR3 is TGTGCCAGCAGTTCGCGGACAGGGCGTACTACCTACGAGCAGTACTTC. It encodes CASSSRTGRTTYEQYF.

This clonotype was seen more than once but under ten times. CDR3 sequence: CASSAGGALRETQYF. The CDR3 DNA reads as TGTGCCAGCAGCGCCGGGGGGGCGCTAAGAGAGACCCAGTACTTC. The chain couples TRBV7-2 to TRBJ2-5, with 8 bases identical to TRBD2. This CDR3 region has 15 residues. Germline V gives CDR1 SGHTA, CDR2 FQGNSA. Trimming cost V 5 bases and J 4 bases; bases outside gene matches: 9.

The V call is TRBV10-3, the J call TRBJ1-2; no clear D. V lost 2 bases and J 4 bases, leaving 17 bases between the germline ends. Germline V gives CDR1 ENHRY, CDR2 SYGVKD. The CDR3 is 16 amino acids. This CDR3 reads CAISEGQAFLSYGYTF. CDR3 DNA sequence: TGTGCCATCAGTGAGGGGCAGGCGTTCTTAAGCTATGGCTACACCTTC.

This clonotype was detected only a few times. V gene TRBV27 combines with J gene TRBJ2-7; D perhaps matches TRBD1 (6 bases). Between the trimmed V and J ends, which lost 5 bases and 0 bases, there was a span of 11 bases. Germline CDR1 is MNHEY and CDR2 is SMNVEV (reference sequence). CDR3 length: 14 amino acids. The CDR3 sequence is CASSMDRRSYEQYF. The CDR3 DNA follows: TGTGCCAGCAGTATGGACAGACGCTCCTACGAGCAGTACTTC.

This clonotype was recorded once. The chain uses TRBV3-1 and TRBJ2-1, with D tentatively TRBD1 or TRBD2 (5 bases each). Looked up from germline, CDR1 is LGHDT and CDR2 is YNNKEL (reference sequence). This CDR3 region has 14 residues. Trimming cost V 5 bases and J 4 bases, with 12 bases left between them. The DNA for the CDR3 is TGTGCCAGCAGCGCCCGGGACGGATACAATGAGCAGTTCTTC. This codes for CASSARDGYNEQFF.

This clonotype has more than one count but fewer than ten. The J gene is TRBJ1-2, the V gene TRBV10-3, with 7 bases that match TRBD1. Germline values: CDR1 ENHRY, CDR2 SYGVKD. This CDR3 is 15 amino acids long. The trim removed 2 bases at V and 6 bases at J, leaving 9 bases unmatched. The DNA for the CDR3 is TGTGCCATCAGTGAGCAGGTTACAGGGGACCATGGCTACACCTTC. It yields the protein CAISEQVTGDHGYTF.

The genes are TRBV12-3 or TRBV12-4 and TRBJ1-4, with D unresolved. Trimming stripped 4 bases from V and 8 bases from J, with 14 bases between. The CDR3 length is 14 residues. CDR3 bases: TGTGCCAGCAGTTGGGTAGACCGCGGGGAAAAACTGTTTTTT. Residues: CASSWVDRGEKLFF.

V and J are TRBV2 and TRBJ2-1; TRBD1 matches at 10 bases. CDR3 length: 15 amino acids. Germline V gene data show CDR1 as SNHLY and CDR2 as FYNNEI. Unmatched junction bases numbered 8, after V lost 4 bases and J lost 8 bases. The CDR3: CASSARTGGADEQFF. In DNA, the CDR3 is TGTGCCAGCAGTGCTCGGACAGGGGGTGCCGATGAGCAGTTCTTC.

The genes are TRBV6-2 or TRBV6-3 and TRBJ2-2; possibly TRBD2 for D (5 bases). The CDR3 covers 12 residues. Trimming took 10 bases from V and 6 from J, leaving 12 bases between them. CDR1 and CDR2 from the germline V gene are MNHEY and SVGEGT. In DNA form, the CDR3 reads TGTGCCACTAGGGAGTATCCCGGGGAGCTGTTTTTT. Its translation is CATREYPGELFF.

V is TRBV3-1 and J is TRBJ2-1; tentative D call: TRBD1 (6 bases). The CDR3 consists of 14 residues. Trimming shortened V by 5 bases and J by 4 bases, and 12 bases separated the two germline ends. Germline values: CDR1 LGHDT, CDR2 YNNKEL (reference sequence). The CDR3 reads CASSEGHRYNEQFF. The CDR3 DNA follows: TGTGCCAGCAGCGAGGGACACCGATACAATGAGCAGTTCTTC.

In its sample, this clonotype was seen once. The chain uses TRBV20-1 and TRBJ2-7; 8 bases are shared with TRBD2. Germline V lookup: CDR1 DFQATT, CDR2 SNEGSKA (reference sequence). With 5 bases clipped from V and 2 bases from J, the junction kept 11 bases outside the gene matches. The CDR3 has 15 amino acids. In nucleotides, the CDR3 is TGCAGTGCTGAGACAAGCGGGGGACCGACCTACGAGCAGTACTTC. Translation gives CSAETSGGPTYEQYF.

V is TRBV4-2 and J is TRBJ2-1; tentatively, D is TRBD2 (8 bases). The CDR3 extends over 18 amino acids. CDR1 LGHNA and CDR2 YNFKEQ come from the germline V gene. V was trimmed by 2 bases and J by 2 bases, leaving 19 bases between them. CDR3 bases: TGTGCCAGCAGCCAATTTGCGGGGGGTCAGGGGGCCTACAATGAGCAGTTCTTC. Protein sequence: CASSQFAGGQGAYNEQFF.

This rearrangement joins TRBV10-3 to TRBJ2-7; no definite D call. The J call is in doubt because the DNA end fits TRBJ2-5 better. The germline CDR1 and CDR2 sequences are ENHRY and SYGVKD. The length of the CDR3 is 14 residues. This CDR3 reads CAIGSLGDLETQYF. DNA of the CDR3: TGTGCCATCGGCTCCCTGGGCGACCTAGAGACCCAGTACTTC.

This clonotype was observed a few times. The gene calls are TRBV5-1 and TRBJ1-6; no clear D. Between the trimmed V and J ends, which lost 0 bases and 7 bases, there was a span of 8 bases. There are 14 residues in the CDR3. CDR1 is SGHRS and CDR2 is YFSETQ in the germline V gene. DNA of the CDR3: TGCGCCAGCAGCTTGGGGGATGGGAATTCACCCCTCCACTTT. This translates into CASSLGDGNSPLHF.

The chain joins TRBV19 to TRBJ1-1; D gene uncertain. This CDR3 is built from 11 residues. Germline-derived CDR1 and CDR2 are LNHDA and SQIVND (reference sequence). V was clipped by 6 bases and J by 7 bases, with 9 bases between them. This CDR3 reads CASRRLHEAFF. The CDR3 bases are TGTGCCAGTAGGCGGCTACATGAAGCTTTCTTT.

This clonotype has only a few counts. This chain links TRBV12-3 or TRBV12-4 with TRBJ1-2; 9 bases align to TRBD1. V was clipped by 6 bases and J by 4 bases; unmatched bases: 6. The CDR3 loop spans 14 amino acids. The CDR3: CASSYRGLGYGYTF. The CDR3, as DNA: TGTGCCAGCAGCTACAGGGGGCTGGGCTATGGCTACACCTTC.

This clonotype was counted a few times. The V call is TRBV6-5, the J call TRBJ2-1, with D maybe TRBD1 (5 bases). Trimming took off 2 bases at V and 5 bases at J, with 10 bases between the two ends. This CDR3 contains 14 residues. CDR1 and CDR2 (germline): MNHEY, SVGAGI. CDR3 residues: CASSYNRGHNEQFF. In DNA form, the CDR3 reads TGTGCCAGCAGTTACAATAGGGGCCACAATGAGCAGTTCTTC.